This TCR beta chain was sequenced in a study of shared clonotypes between healthy human individuals (dated by TCRdb to 2020 to 2021). General notes on the study: The cohort included a few men and a couple of women between 18 and 49 years of age. Per donor, leukapheresis produced somewhere between about 0.85 and 10 billion PBMCs. To increase sequencing depth and limit assay-specific biases, TCR repertoire library preparation and sequencing were carried out by different laboratories using diverse techniques. The study deeply sequenced blood TCR repertoires of about 5 healthy adults to estimate repertoire size and the extent of clonotype sharing between individuals.

The research as a whole found: Only blood was sampled, and tissue TCR repertoires likely differ from those in blood. The genetic and exposure-history diversity represented was limited by the small number of donors. Pairwise subsampling indicated that sequencing depth was expected to affect the degree of clonotype sharing among donors.

The germline V gene provides CDR1 SGHRS and CDR2 YFSETQ. V is pared back by 0 bases and J by 2 bases, with 9 bases lying between the germline termini. The CDR3, from cysteine to phenylalanine, totals 15 residues. Only the CDR3 region is kept as DNA, spanning 45 bases read in frame from base 1. Using the deep immunoSEQ assay, TCR CDR3 regions were amplified from genomic DNA by multiplex PCR. Extracted genomic DNA from each cell subset was distributed evenly across all wells of several immunoSEQ 96-well plates, and each plate was treated as a replicate. For unsorted PBMC, about 300 ng genomic DNA, equal to 25,000 to 35,000 T cell genomes, was loaded into each replicate PCR. Unsorted PBMC genomic DNA was sequenced across ten immunoSEQ deep assay plates. Purified libraries were quantified with a Qubit 3.0 fluorometer, sized on a Bioanalyzer 2100, and re-quantified with the KAPA Library Quantification kit. Every immunoSEQ 96-well plate was sequenced on a separate single-read 150-cycle Illumina NextSeq 550 flow cell. Concerning the study's data processing: The immunoSEQ output contained only junctional sequences without quality scores, so filtering could not match that applied to full-length reads. To assign V/J genes and CDR3, sequences were annotated using PyIR, a Python wrapper for IgBLAST v1.9, with IMGT germline references. Reads with weak V/J assignments (E-value above 1e-6), missing CDR3, stop codons, out-of-frame junctions, or ambiguous translated residues were removed. V3J clonotypes were defined by identical inferred V gene, J gene, and CDR3 amino acid sequence. To compute the percentage overlap between repertoires, the number of shared unique clonotypes was divided by the size of the smaller repertoire. Repertoire richness was assessed with RTK rarefaction, the Chao1 estimator, and Recon v2.1 estimates of unobserved clonotypes. This immuneACCESS table, as held by TCRdb, lists in-frame sequences with V and J called but not all clones. Of the missing ones, under half trace to an unresolved V gene in checked studies; the others have no known cause. V and J calls plus clone size are reproduced from that table; the DNA served to infer D and trimming. The sample data list about half a million clones, and 70% to 80% of these were observed just once. The top ten clonotypes cover around 13% of the sample.

Of note for this clone: What antigen it recognizes has not been identified. Per-base qualities were not stored, and no clone one base away is much larger.

Donors were healthy HIV-negative adults with no recently reported acute infections or vaccinations. All donors were Caucasian adults living in Nashville, Tennessee, USA. For unsorted samples, 96 million or so PBMCs were counted, and genomic DNA was extracted using the QIAamp DNA Blood Mini kit. After blood collection by leukapheresis, PBMCs were isolated using Ficoll-Histopaque density gradient centrifugation and then cryopreserved in the vapor phase of liquid nitrogen. This receptor was obtained from a woman in her thirties or forties in good health. Some clones in this sample may be carry-over from other donors' samples. This sequence uses TRBV5-1 and TRBJ2-1; a tentative D call is TRBD2 (5 bases match). The sample consisted of PBMCs. The DNA reads TGCGCCAGCAGCTTGGGAGGGATCCCCTACAATGAGCAGTTCTTC. Translated, this gives CASSLGGIPYNEQFF.